What follows are 20 T cell receptor beta chains derived from one specimen sequenced in a study of early T cells in non-severe SARS-CoV-2 infection (dated by TCRdb to 2020 to 2022). Libraries came from 5' RACE. TCRdb records NextSeq 500 as the sequencer. TCRdb reran the public reads through fastp at Q25 and MiXCR, keeping productive beta chains. CDR3 protein duplicates are merged, each entry listing the most common genes and DNA. The sample profile shows 43,000 or so distinct CDR3 sequences; roughly 4% of them were found once. The ten biggest clones cover roughly 3% of the sample. The sample was whole blood. These receptors all stem from an adult who was a healthcare worker with PCR-confirmed SARS-CoV-2 infection or an uninfected control (not recorded which).

This clonotype was detected only a few times. The V gene is TRBV20-1, the J gene TRBJ1-5; TRBD1 is a possible D gene (6 bases). Germline CDR1 and CDR2: DFQATT and SNEGSKA (reference sequence). V was cut by 6 bases and J by 7 bases, with 19 bases left in between. The CDR3 runs 14 residues. The CDR3 reads CSATPPQGRQPQHF. In DNA form, the CDR3 reads TGCAGTGCCACGCCGCCACAGGGACGACAGCCCCAGCATTTT.

This chain uses TRBV5-1 with TRBJ2-1; the D is unclear. V was clipped by 3 bases and J by 5 bases, with 9 bases between them. Germline loops: CDR1 SGHRS, CDR2 YFSETQ. The CDR3 extends over 13 amino acids. CDR3 region: CASSSVQDNEQFF. The CDR3 DNA sequence: TGCGCCAGCAGCTCCGTCCAGGACAATGAGCAGTTCTTC.

At least ten counts were recorded for this clonotype. The rearrangement joins TRBV5-6 to TRBJ1-1, with TRBD1 matching 10 bases. The CDR3 sequence is 15 residues long. Germline trimming cut 6 bases from V and 6 bases from J; bases unmatched to any gene: 11. CDR1 and CDR2 from the germline V gene are SGHDT and YYEEEE. CDR3 coding DNA: TGTGCCAGCACTCTACTCGGACAGGGGGACTCTGAAGCTTTCTTT. As protein: CASTLLGQGDSEAFF. Full variable domain (rest looked up from reference TRBV5-6 and TRBJ1-1): DAGVTQSPTHLIKTRGQQVTLRCSPKSGHDTVSWYQQALGQGPQFIFQYYEEEERQRGNFPDRFSGHQFPNYSSELNVNALLLGDSALYLCASTLLGQGDSEAFFGQGTRLTVV.

This clonotype was detected ten times or more. The chain carries TRBV20-1 and TRBJ2-7; no firm D call. CDR3 size: 12 residues. Deletions cut 5 bases from V and 0 bases from J, with 8 bases between. The V gene's germline CDR1 is DFQATT and CDR2 SNEGSKA (reference sequence). The CDR3 sequence: CSARNNSYEQYF. As DNA, the CDR3 is TGCAGTGCTCGGAACAACTCCTACGAGCAGTACTTC.

The chain is built from TRBV10-3 and TRBJ1-2; D unclear. This CDR3 contains 12 residues. Germline assignment: CDR1 ENHRY and CDR2 SYGVKD. The V end lost 3 bases, the J end lost 8 bases, and 10 bases lay between the germline ends. In nucleotides, the CDR3 is TGTGCCATCAGTGAAAGAGGGCCCGGCTACACCTTC. This gives the protein CAISERGPGYTF.

This clonotype was seen a single time. DNA for the CDR3: TGTGCCAGCAGCCAACCCCAACCCACAGATACGCAGTATTTT. Translation gives CASSQPQPTDTQYF. V is TRBV4-2 and J is TRBJ2-3; D remains ambiguous. This CDR3 is built from 14 residues. The germline gives CDR1 LGHNA, CDR2 YNFKEQ. Deletions cut 2 bases from V and 2 bases from J, with 8 bases between.

This clonotype was picked up a small number of times. The chain recombines TRBV30 with TRBJ1-1; D remains unclear. Per the germline V gene, CDR1 is GTSNPN and CDR2 is SVGIG (reference sequence). The length of the CDR3 is 14 residues. V lost 4 bases, J lost 3 bases, and 15 bases lay in between. CDR3 DNA sequence: TGTGCCTGGAATTACGTCCGTGGGGACACTGAAGCTTTCTTT. Translation: CAWNYVRGDTEAFF.

This clonotype was seen many times. This chain's CDR3 is CASSSSGGPKNIQYF. CDR3 nucleotide sequence: TGTGCCAGCAGTTCCTCAGGGGGCCCCAAAAACATTCAGTACTTC. This rearrangement joins TRBV12-3 or TRBV12-4 to TRBJ2-4; 8 bases align to TRBD1. Germline trimming cut 4 bases from V and 2 bases from J; bases unmatched to any gene: 4. This CDR3 has 15 amino acids.

This clonotype was picked up a small number of times. The chain is built from TRBV6-5 and TRBJ2-1; D gene unclear. With 3 bases removed from V and 0 bases from J, the gap between germline ends came to 9 bases. The CDR3 is made up of 15 amino acids. Germline CDR1 MNHEY, CDR2 SVGAGI. The CDR3 DNA is TGTGCCAGCAGTTATCGACCGTTCTCCTACAATGAGCAGTTCTTC. As protein: CASSYRPFSYNEQFF.

This clonotype showed up many times. V is TRBV11-2 and J is TRBJ2-5, with D unclear. The CDR3 is 16 residues long. CDR1 is SGHAT and CDR2 is FQNNGV in the germline V gene. The V end was cut by 6 bases, the J end by 5 bases, with 22 bases between. The DNA of the CDR3 is TGTGCCAGCAGTCTTCGTGTCTCAGCCCGGGCGGAGACCCAGTACTTC. It is translated as CASSLRVSARAETQYF.

This clonotype was seen repeatedly, ten times or more. The chain carries TRBV20-1 and TRBJ2-2, with 14 bases that match TRBD2. Trimming cost V 0 bases and J 3 bases; bases outside gene matches: 0. The CDR3 totals 16 residues. Germline values: CDR1 DFQATT, CDR2 SNEGSKA (reference sequence). The CDR3 region is CSAREGLAGDTGELFF. Here the CDR3 DNA reads TGCAGTGCTAGAGAGGGACTAGCGGGAGACACCGGGGAGCTGTTTTTT.

The chain employs TRBV11-2 and TRBJ2-1; TRBD1 agrees at 11 bases. The V gene's germline CDR1 is SGHAT and CDR2 FQNNGV. This CDR3 contains 17 residues. V lost 5 bases, J lost 2 bases, and 8 bases stayed unmatched. This chain's CDR3 is CASSPAGQGGTYNEQFF. The CDR3 coding sequence is TGTGCCAGCAGCCCAGCGGGACAGGGGGGAACCTACAATGAGCAGTTCTTC.

The table lists this clonotype with many counts. The chain carries TRBV4-1 and TRBJ2-1, with D possibly being TRBD2 (5 bases). V shed 2 bases and J shed 0 bases, with 14 bases lying between them. The CDR3 has 17 residues. From germline, CDR1 is MGHRA and CDR2 YSYEKL. CDR3 bases: TGCGCCAGCAGCCAAAGGGAGATCCTACTCTCCTACAATGAGCAGTTCTTC. Protein sequence: CASSQREILLSYNEQFF.

This clonotype was seen ten or more times. This rearrangement joins TRBV6-1 to TRBJ2-7, with TRBD2 identical over 7 bases. V shed 3 bases, J shed 8 bases, and the junction held 7 bases outside the gene matches. Germline loops: CDR1 MNHNS, CDR2 SASEGT. This CDR3 has 13 residues. CDR3 sequence: CASSDRTSAKQYF. For the CDR3, the DNA is TGTGCCAGCAGTGACCGAACTAGCGCCAAGCAGTACTTC.

This clonotype was picked up many times. The V call is TRBV6-1, the J call TRBJ1-1; TRBD1 matches 7 bases. V trimming: 4 bases; J trimming: 3 bases; junction bases outside the gene matches: 2. Germline CDR1 MNHNS, CDR2 SASEGT. CDR3 length: 13 residues. The DNA of the CDR3 is TGTGCCAGCAGTGGACAGGGTCACACTGAAGCTTTCTTT. It specifies CASSGQGHTEAFF.

This clonotype showed up many times. The chain employs TRBV28 and TRBJ2-7; TRBD1 aligns across 9 bases. V shed 8 bases, J shed 2 bases, and the junction held 4 bases outside the gene matches. The CDR3 covers 13 residues. CDR1 is MDHEN, CDR2 SYDVKM, per germline. CDR3 sequence: CASARDRAYEQYF. The CDR3 coding sequence is TGTGCCAGCGCCCGGGACAGGGCCTACGAGCAGTACTTC. The whole variable domain, filled in from reference TRBV28 and TRBJ2-7, reads DVKVTQSSRYLVKRTGEKVFLECVQDMDHENMFWYRQDPGLGLRLIYFSYDVKMKEKGDIPEGYSVSREKKERFSLILESASTNQTSMYLCASARDRAYEQYFGPGTRLTVT.

This clonotype has just a few counts. The chain couples TRBV12-3 or TRBV12-4 to TRBJ2-7; D might be TRBD1 (6 bases). Trimming took off 6 bases at V and 0 bases at J, with 9 bases between the two ends. This CDR3 contains 13 residues. For the CDR3, the DNA is TGTGCCAGCAGCAGAGGGGGCTCCTACGAGCAGTACTTC. Protein sequence: CASSRGGSYEQYF.

Ten or more counts support this clonotype. The rearrangement links TRBV27 to TRBJ1-2; 7 bases are shared with TRBD1. V gave up 2 bases and J gave up 3 bases; unmatched junction bases: 6. This CDR3 has 15 residues. Germline CDR1 is MNHEY and CDR2 is SMNVEV (reference sequence). Written as DNA, the CDR3 is TGTGCCAGCAGTTTAATGGCAGGGGGATACTATGGCTACACCTTC. This translates into CASSLMAGGYYGYTF.

This clonotype has a single count. This chain uses TRBV6-1 with TRBJ2-7, with D hard to call. Germline loops: CDR1 MNHNS, CDR2 SASEGT. V was shortened by 3 bases and J by 0 bases, with 9 bases between the two germline ends. The CDR3 totals 14 residues. CDR3 sequence reads: CASSEVALSYEQYF. The CDR3 DNA reads TGTGCCAGCAGTGAGGTAGCCCTCTCCTACGAGCAGTACTTC.

This clonotype showed up many times. This chain connects TRBV6-5 to TRBJ2-4; TRBD1 or TRBD2 may be the D gene (5 bases each). Between the trimmed V and J ends, which lost 2 bases and 1 base, there was a span of 9 bases. This CDR3 contains 15 residues. Germline CDR1 and CDR2: MNHEY and SVGAGI. The DNA for the CDR3 is TGTGCCAGCAGTTACGCCCGGGGCGCCAAAAACATTCAGTACTTC. The encoded protein is CASSYARGAKNIQYF.